This T cell receptor beta chain is drawn from a study of shared clonotypes between healthy human individuals. General study results and limits: Naive subsets typically showed greater estimated richness than memory subsets.

Trimming pared 4 bases from V and 3 bases from J, leaving 13 bases between. Germline CDR1 is MNHEY and CDR2 is SMNVEV (reference sequence). CDR3 length equals 15 residues. Comment on this clone: Its antigen is currently unknown.

The naive CD8 population came from CD45RO-negative cells selected for CCR7, without terminally differentiated effector memory CD45RA+ cells. Libraries were prepared by immunoSEQ multiplex PCR; TCRdb keeps only in-frame clonotypes and omits some of them. The sample shows about 2.1 million clones, roughly 91% of them seen only once. The sequence was collected from a man between 18 and 35 years old in good health. Some clones in this sample may be carry-over from other donors' samples. The chain has TRBV27 and TRBJ2-1; a weak D match, TRBD2 (6 bases). The sequenced material came from naive CD8+ T cells from PBMCs. DNA of the CDR3: TGTGCCAGCAGTTCGGAGAACGGGGGCTACAATGAGCAGTTCTTC. Encoded protein: CASSSENGGYNEQFF.